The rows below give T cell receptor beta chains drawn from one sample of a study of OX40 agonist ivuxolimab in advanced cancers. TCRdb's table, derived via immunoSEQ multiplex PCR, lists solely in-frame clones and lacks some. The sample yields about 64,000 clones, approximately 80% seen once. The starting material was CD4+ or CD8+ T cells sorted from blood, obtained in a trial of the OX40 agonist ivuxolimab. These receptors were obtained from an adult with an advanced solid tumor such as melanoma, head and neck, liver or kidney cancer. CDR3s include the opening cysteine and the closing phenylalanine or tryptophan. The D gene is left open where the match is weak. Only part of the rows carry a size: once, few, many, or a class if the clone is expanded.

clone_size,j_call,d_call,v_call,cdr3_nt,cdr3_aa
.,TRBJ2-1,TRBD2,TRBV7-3,TGTGCCAGCAGCTTATGGGGGGGCTCCTACAATGAGCAGTTCTTC,CASSLWGGSYNEQFF
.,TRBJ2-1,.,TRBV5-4,TGTGCCAGCAGCCCTACATGGGTTAATGAGCAGTTCTTC,CASSPTWVNEQFF
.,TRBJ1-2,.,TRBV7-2,TGTGCCAGCAGCTCTGGACGGGACTACTATGGCTACACCTTC,CASSSGRDYYGYTF
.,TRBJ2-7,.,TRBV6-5,TGTGCCAGCAGTTACGGATTTACTAGTCCCTACGAGCAGTACTTC,CASSYGFTSPYEQYF
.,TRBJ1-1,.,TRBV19,TGTGCCAGTAGTATTCACGGGGGATTCACTGAAGCTTTCTTT,CASSIHGGFTEAFF
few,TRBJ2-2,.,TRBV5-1,TGCGCCAGCAGCTTGCAGGGCACCGGGGAGCTGTTTTTT,CASSLQGTGELFF
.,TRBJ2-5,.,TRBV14,TGTGCCAGCAGCGAAAGGTGGGGGGAAGAGACCCAGTACTTC,CASSERWGEETQYF
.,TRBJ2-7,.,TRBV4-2,TGTGCCAGCAGCTTGGGACAAGTACGAGAGCAGTACTTC,CASSLGQVREQYF
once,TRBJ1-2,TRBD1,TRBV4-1,TGCGCCAGCAGCCAGTCGACAGGGGGCAATGGCTACACCTTC,CASSQSTGGNGYTF
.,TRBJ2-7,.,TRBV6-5,TGTGCCAGCAGTCCCCTGGGCTCCTACGAGCAGTACTTC,CASSPLGSYEQYF
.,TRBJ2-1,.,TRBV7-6,TGTGCCAGCAGCTTAAGATTAGGATCCTCCTACAATGAGCAGTTCTTC,CASSLRLGSSYNEQFF
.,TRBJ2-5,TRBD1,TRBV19,TGTGCCAGTAGGAGACAGGGGTCGGGGGAGACCCAGTACTTC,CASRRQGSGETQYF
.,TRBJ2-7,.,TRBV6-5,TGTGCCAGCAGTTACCGCCCATCCTCCTACGAGCAGTACTTC,CASSYRPSSYEQYF
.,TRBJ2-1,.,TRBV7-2,TGTGCCAGCAGCTTCTCCGGGGGCGAGGATGAGCAGTTCTTC,CASSFSGGEDEQFF
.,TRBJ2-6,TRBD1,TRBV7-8,TGTGCCAGCAGCCCCAGGGGGCCGGGGGCCAACGTCCTGACTTTC,CASSPRGPGANVLTF
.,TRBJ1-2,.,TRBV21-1,TGTGCCAGCAGCAAAGAATTGTGGCTTCCGGGAGGCTACACCTTC,CASSKELWLPGGYTF
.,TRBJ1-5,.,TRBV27,TGTGCCAGCAGCCGGACAGTAGGACAGCCCCAGCATTTT,CASSRTVGQPQHF
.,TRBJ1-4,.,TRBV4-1,TGCGCCAGCAGCCAAGATTCCCGATTAACGGCAACTAATGAAAAACTGTTTTTT,CASSQDSRLTATNEKLFF
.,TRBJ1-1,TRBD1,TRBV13,TGTGCCAGCAGCCCCTCGACAGGGGTCAGGACTGAAGCTTTCTTT,CASSPSTGVRTEAFF
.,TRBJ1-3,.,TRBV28,TGTGCCAGCACCCTCTCCAACGGAGGGGCTGGAAACACCATATATTTT,CASTLSNGGAGNTIYF
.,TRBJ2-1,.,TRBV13,TGTGCCAGCAGCTTAGGGGACAGCTACAATGAGCAGTTCTTC,CASSLGDSYNEQFF
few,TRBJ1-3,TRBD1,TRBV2,TGTGCCAGCAGGTCCACGGGACAGGGCAATTTCGCTGGAAACACCATATATTTT,CASRSTGQGNFAGNTIYF
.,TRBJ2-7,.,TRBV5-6,TGTGCCAGCAGCTTGCTCGCCTACGAGCAGTACTTC,CASSLLAYEQYF
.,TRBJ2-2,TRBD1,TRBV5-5,TGTGCCAGCAGCCATGGACAGGGCGATACCGGGGAGCTGTTTTTT,CASSHGQGDTGELFF
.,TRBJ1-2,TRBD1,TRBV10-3,TGTGCCATCAGTGAGCCGACAGGGGGCAACTATGGCTACACCTTC,CAISEPTGGNYGYTF
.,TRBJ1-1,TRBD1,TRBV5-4,TGTGCCAGCACCTACGACAGGGTAGGCACTGAAGCTTTCTTT,CASTYDRVGTEAFF
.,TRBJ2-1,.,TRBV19,TGTGCCAGTAGTATAGGCCCAAACTCCTACAATGAGCAGTTCTTC,CASSIGPNSYNEQFF
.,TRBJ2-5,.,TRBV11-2,TGTGCCAGCAGCTTAGATTCCGGGACCGTGACCCAGTACTTC,CASSLDSGTVTQYF
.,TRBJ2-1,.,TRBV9,TGTGCCAGCAGCGCTAGTCTAGCGTGGTACGATGAGCAGTTCTTC,CASSASLAWYDEQFF
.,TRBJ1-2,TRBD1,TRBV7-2,TGTGCCAGCAGCCCGGGGACAGGGGGCCCTCGTGGCTACACCTTC,CASSPGTGGPRGYTF
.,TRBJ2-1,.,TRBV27,TGTGCCAGCAGTTTATTCTCGGGGAATGAGCAGTTCTTC,CASSLFSGNEQFF
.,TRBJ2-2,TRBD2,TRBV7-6,TGTGCCAGCAGCCTAAATAGCGGGGTGAACACCGGGGAGCTGTTTTTT,CASSLNSGVNTGELFF
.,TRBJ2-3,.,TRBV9,TGTGCCAGCAGCGTAGAGACAGGTGGTCGTCCGGATACGCAGTATTTT,CASSVETGGRPDTQYF
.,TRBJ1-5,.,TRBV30,TGTGCCTGGAGCGGGGCCCAGCGTGAGCCCCAGCATTTT,CAWSGAQREPQHF
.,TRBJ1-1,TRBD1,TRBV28,TGTGCCAGCAACACGCACGCAGGGGGGGAAGACACTGAAGCTTTCTTT,CASNTHAGGEDTEAFF
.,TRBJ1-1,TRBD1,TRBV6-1,TGTGCCAGCAGTACCACAGGGGGCTACACTGAAGCTTTCTTT,CASSTTGGYTEAFF
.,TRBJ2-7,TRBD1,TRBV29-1,TGCAGCGTTCGGACAGGGGACCGTACCTACGAGCAGTACTTC,CSVRTGDRTYEQYF
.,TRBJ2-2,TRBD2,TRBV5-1,TGCGCCAGCAGACAAGGACTAGGTTTCGGGGAGCTGTTTTTT,CASRQGLGFGELFF
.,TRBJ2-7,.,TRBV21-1,TGTGCCAGCAGCAAAGTCTTCGGCGGGAGATATCACGAGCAGTACTTC,CASSKVFGGRYHEQYF
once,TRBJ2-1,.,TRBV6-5,TGTGCCAGCAGTTACTCGCCGCGGCTCAATGAGCAGTTCTTC,CASSYSPRLNEQFF
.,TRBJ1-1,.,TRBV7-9,TGTGCCAGCAGCCAGGGGTGGGGGAAGGGCACTGAAGCTTTCTTT,CASSQGWGKGTEAFF
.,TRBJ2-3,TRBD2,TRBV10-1,TGCGCCAGCAGTGCCGGGGGGGCAGATACGCAGTATTTT,CASSAGGADTQYF
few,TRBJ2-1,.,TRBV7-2,TGTGCCAGCAGCTTAGGGGTAAACAATGAGCAGTTCTTC,CASSLGVNNEQFF